This passage covers 19 T cell receptor beta chains from one sample sequenced in a study of shared clonotypes between healthy human individuals (TCRdb year 2020). The library was prepared using the immunoSEQ multiplex PCR assay. The immuneACCESS repertoire file appears here via TCRdb, limited to in-frame rearrangements. These files lack a portion of the clones; in checked studies, under half of the deficit traces to unresolved V genes, and the cause of the others is not known. For this sample the table gives a few million clones, of which roughly 95% were detected only once. The ten largest clones represent 0.13% of the sample. The sample was naive CD4+ T cells sorted from blood. In light of the paper, this sample's cell subset or site label describes: CD45RA+ positively selected. The source is a man aged 18 to 29 in good health.

This rearrangement joins TRBV28 to TRBJ2-1, with a weak D call TRBD1 (5 bases). The CDR3 sequence is 13 residues long. Germline V gene data show CDR1 as MDHEN and CDR2 as SYDVKM. CDR3 nucleotides: TGTGCGACTCGGCGACAGAGATACAATGAGCAGTTCTTC. Protein sequence: CATRRQRYNEQFF.

Only a few counts were recorded for this clone. The rearrangement joins TRBV19 to TRBJ1-5; D is unclear. Trimming took off 5 bases at V and 5 bases at J, with 7 bases between the two ends. From germline, CDR1 is LNHDA and CDR2 SQIVND (reference sequence). This CDR3 contains 12 residues. CDR3: CASSPYYQPQHF. For the CDR3, the DNA is TGTGCCAGTAGTCCCTACTATCAGCCCCAGCATTTT.

This chain joins TRBV18 and TRBJ2-5; maybe TRBD1 (5 bases). The V gene's germline CDR1 is KGHSH and CDR2 LQKENI. The CDR3 extends over 13 amino acids. With 3 bases removed from V and 4 bases from J, the gap between germline ends came to 9 bases. The CDR3: CASSPDRGETQYF. Written as DNA, the CDR3 is TGTGCCAGCTCACCGGATAGGGGAGAGACCCAGTACTTC.

The V call is TRBV2, the J call TRBJ1-5, with 8 bases matching TRBD1. The CDR3 consists of 13 residues. Losses at the gene ends were 8 bases for V and 3 bases for J; bases not matched to a gene: 3. Germline lookup yields CDR1 SNHLY and CDR2 FYNNEI. CDR3 sequence: CASGQGDNQPQHF. In DNA form, the CDR3 reads TGTGCCAGCGGACAGGGAGACAATCAGCCCCAGCATTTT.

With regard to this clone: This sample also contains other DNA sequences that code for the same CDR3. The chain has TRBV30 and TRBJ1-4; D may be TRBD1 (5 bases). The germline V and J ends were trimmed by 0 bases and 8 bases, with 13 bases remaining between them. The CDR3 loop spans 14 amino acids. CDR1 and CDR2 from the germline V gene are GTSNPN and SVGIG (reference sequence). This CDR3 reads CAWSVGQGGEKLFF. CDR3 sequence (DNA): TGTGCCTGGAGTGTCGGCCAGGGTGGGGAAAAACTGTTTTTT.

J is TRBJ2-2 and V is TRBV6-6, with D perhaps matching TRBD2 (5 bases). V dropped 4 bases and J dropped 6 bases, with 6 bases sitting between them. The CDR3 is made up of 12 amino acids. Germline lookup yields CDR1 MNHNY and CDR2 SVGAGI (reference sequence). The CDR3 DNA reads TGTGCCAGCAGTTCTAGCCCCGGGGAGCTGTTTTTT. This codes for CASSSSPGELFF.

This chain links TRBV5-4 with TRBJ2-5; maybe TRBD2 (6 bases). This CDR3 contains 16 residues. Trimming took 4 bases from V and 3 from J, leaving 19 bases between them. CDR1 and CDR2 from the germline V gene are SGHNT and YYREEE (reference sequence). CDR3 nucleotides: TGTGCCAGCAGCGCCCCCGGCGCGGGGCGAAAAGAGACCCAGTACTTC. It codes for CASSAPGAGRKETQYF.

The chain joins TRBV2 to TRBJ2-3; maybe TRBD2 (5 bases). The CDR3 runs 14 residues. Germline CDR1 and CDR2: SNHLY and FYNNEI. V shed 7 bases and J shed 0 bases, with 11 bases lying between them. The CDR3: CASTQAASTDTQYF. The CDR3, as DNA: TGTGCCAGCACCCAAGCGGCTAGCACAGATACGCAGTATTTT.

The chain uses TRBV27 and TRBJ1-5, with 7 bases aligning to TRBD1. Germline V CDR1 and CDR2: MNHEY, SMNVEV (reference sequence). The CDR3 covers 15 residues. The V and J ends lost 4 bases and 6 bases, in that order; junction bases with no gene match: 9. Here the CDR3 reads CASSSNDRAGQPQHF. The CDR3 DNA reads TGTGCCAGCAGTTCCAATGACAGGGCCGGTCAGCCCCAGCATTTT.

V gene TRBV18 combines with J gene TRBJ2-7; D is uncertain. Germline V gives CDR1 KGHSH, CDR2 LQKENI. The CDR3 is 14 amino acids. Trimming left V 4 bases short and J 2 bases short, with 12 bases between. In DNA form, the CDR3 reads TGTGCCAGCTCACGGGAAGGTACGACCTACGAGCAGTACTTC. This codes for CASSREGTTYEQYF.

V gene TRBV6-5 combines with J gene TRBJ1-1; D is possibly TRBD1 (6 bases). The CDR3 extends over 14 amino acids. CDR1 is MNHEY, CDR2 SVGAGI, per germline. The V end was cut by 7 bases, the J end by 2 bases, with 14 bases between. The CDR3 region is CASTPGTPNTEAFF. The CDR3 nucleotides read TGTGCCAGCACTCCCGGGACACCAAACACTGAAGCTTTCTTT.

The J gene is TRBJ2-3, the V gene TRBV7-2, with 8 bases identical to TRBD2. J lost 6 bases, V lost 5 bases, and 10 bases had no gene match. This CDR3 contains 15 residues. From germline, CDR1 is SGHTA and CDR2 FQGNSA. The chain's CDR3 is CASSHTSGMGDTQYF. CDR3 nucleotide sequence: TGTGCCAGCAGCCATACTAGCGGTATGGGGGATACGCAGTATTTT.

In regard to this clone: Other DNA sequences in the same sample also yield this CDR3. This CDR3 reads CAWSTRNNQPQHF. The CDR3 bases are TGTGCCTGGAGTACCCGGAACAATCAGCCCCAGCATTTT. This chain connects TRBV30 to TRBJ1-5; D unclear. Trimming pared 2 bases from V and 3 bases from J, leaving 8 bases between. Germline V gene sequence: CDR1 GTSNPN, CDR2 SVGIG (reference sequence). The CDR3 runs to 13 residues.

In the case of this clone: The same CDR3 can be traced to other DNA sequences in this sample. The V and J genes are TRBV6-5 and TRBJ1-2; 10 positions match TRBD1. V trimming: 6 bases; J trimming: 8 bases; junction bases outside the gene matches: 3. Germline loops: CDR1 MNHEY, CDR2 SVGAGI. The CDR3 sequence is 12 residues long. CDR3: CASSRQGAGYTF. As DNA, the CDR3 is TGTGCCAGCAGCCGACAGGGGGCGGGCTACACCTTC.

The rearrangement uses TRBV14 and TRBJ1-1; tentative D call: TRBD1 (5 bases). The germline V and J ends were trimmed by 4 bases and 6 bases, with 18 bases remaining between them. Germline assignment: CDR1 SGHDN and CDR2 FVKESK. CDR3 length equals 15 residues. DNA of the CDR3: TGTGCCAGCAGCCCCCTCGAGGGGCTCTGGGCTGAAGCTTTCTTT. Encoded protein: CASSPLEGLWAEAFF.

To note about this clone: Additional DNA sequences in this sample encode the identical CDR3. The gene calls are TRBV18 and TRBJ1-2; 7 nucleotides align to TRBD1. The germline V gene has CDR1 KGHSH and CDR2 LQKENI. CDR3 length: 13 residues. J lost 6 bases, V lost 2 bases, and 3 bases had no gene match. The CDR3 DNA reads as TGTGCCAGCTCACCATCTCAGGGGGATGGCTACACCTTC. It specifies CASSPSQGDGYTF.

The chain combines TRBV2 with TRBJ1-2; weak D call: TRBD1 (6 bases). Germline V gives CDR1 SNHLY, CDR2 FYNNEI. The V gene lost 2 bases and the J gene lost 3 bases, with 10 bases spanning the gap. This CDR3 has 14 residues. The CDR3 sequence is CASSEQGPYYGYTF. DNA of the CDR3: TGTGCCAGCAGTGAACAGGGGCCCTACTATGGCTACACCTTC.

Worth noting for this clone: Other DNA variants within this sample encode the same CDR3. This chain joins TRBV10-3 and TRBJ2-1; D gene uncertain. There are 15 residues in the CDR3. Trimming removed 2 bases at V and 0 bases at J, with 8 bases between. Germline CDR1 is ENHRY and CDR2 is SYGVKD. The DNA for the CDR3 is TGTGCCATCAGTGAGGGGTCAGGCTCCTACAATGAGCAGTTCTTC. Amino acid sequence: CAISEGSGSYNEQFF.

V is TRBV2 and J is TRBJ1-4; no definite D call. The CDR3 is 15 amino acids. In germline, CDR1 is SNHLY, CDR2 FYNNEI. V lost 5 bases to trimming and J lost 3 bases, with 13 bases between them. CDR3 protein: CASSYQGLANEKLFF. In nucleotides, the CDR3 is TGTGCCAGCAGTTACCAAGGGTTGGCTAATGAAAAACTGTTTTTT.